This T cell receptor beta chain was captured in a study of blood T cell repertoires in COVID-19. Background on the study: Acute and convalescent COVID-19 specimens originated in the United States, Italy and Spain. PBMCs, B-cell-depleted T cells, or T cells provided the cDNA or gDNA that made up the material.

As handled by the study authors: For nucleated cells, counts were estimated from reference gene primer amplification. Libraries were prepared by immunoSEQ multiplex PCR; TCRdb keeps only in-frame clonotypes and omits some of them. Clone size and V and J calls were adopted from that table, with D and trimming inferred from the DNA. Of about 170,000 clones in the sample, 82% were seen once. This CDR3 is 17 amino acids long. Germline CDR1 and CDR2: SGHTA and FQGNSA. V trimming: 2 bases; J trimming: 6 bases; junction bases outside the gene matches: 7. The sequence came from a woman aged 70-85 years with acute or convalescent COVID-19. Specimen: peripheral blood. The chain links TRBV7-2 to TRBJ1-6; 10 bases line up with TRBD1. CDR3 DNA sequence: TGTGCCAGCAGCTTAAGGACAGGGGGTTCTCTTAATTCACCCCTCCACTTT. The encoded protein is CASSLRTGGSLNSPLHF.